This T cell receptor beta chain originates from a study of early T cells in non-severe SARS-CoV-2 infection. Study overall: With bulk RNA from unsorted whole blood as input, sequencing yielded unpaired chains. The study's findings and limits: Using VDJdb, the matching emphasized anti-spike CD8 responses while missing private and CD4 specificities.

Researchers tagged individual cDNA molecules with unique molecular identifiers. Each CDR3 protein is one row after TCRdb ran MiXCR on the 5' RACE reads. The sample gives under 140,000 distinct CDR3 sequences, approximately 12% of which show up once; 3.8% is in the top ten. Germline V gives CDR1 MNHNY, CDR2 SVGAGI (reference sequence). The CDR3 consists of 17 residues. The V segment lost 2 bases and the J segment 7 bases; nucleotides outside the gene matches: 11. As concerns this clonotype: The antigen is unknown.

This specimen consisted of whole blood, obtained at baseline. The clonotype originates from an adult who was a healthcare worker with PCR-confirmed SARS-CoV-2 infection or an uninfected control (not recorded which). The rearrangement uses TRBV6-6 and TRBJ2-1; 10 bases fit TRBD2. CDR3 nucleotides: TGTGCCAGCAGTTACCCCTCAGCGGGGGGGCTGTATAATGAGCAGTTCTTC. Its translation is CASSYPSAGGLYNEQFF.